The present TCR beta chain was sequenced within a study of blood T cell repertoires in COVID-19. Study overall: Both acute and convalescent COVID-19 samples were obtained from the United States, Italy and Spain. PBMCs, B-cell-depleted T cells, or T cells provided the cDNA or gDNA that made up the material.

Per the study methods: Using reference gene primer amplification, nucleated cell counts were estimated. Profiled with immunoSEQ multiplex PCR; TCRdb holds only in-frame clones, not every one. V and J calls plus clone size are reproduced from that table; the DNA served to infer D and trimming. The sample carries fewer than 150,000 clones, about nine tenths recorded once. This CDR3 has 18 amino acids. Looked up from germline, CDR1 is KGHSH and CDR2 is LQKENI. The V gene lost 2 bases and the J gene lost 0 bases, with 14 bases spanning the gap. Sequencing was carried out using peripheral blood. The clonotype originates from a human donor in a cohort sampled during active COVID-19. This chain uses TRBV18 with TRBJ2-6; maybe TRBD2 (5 bases). In DNA, the CDR3 is TGTGCCAGCTCACCAAGGACTGCGTCCCTCTCTGGGGCCAACGTCCTGACTTTC. As protein: CASSPRTASLSGANVLTF.